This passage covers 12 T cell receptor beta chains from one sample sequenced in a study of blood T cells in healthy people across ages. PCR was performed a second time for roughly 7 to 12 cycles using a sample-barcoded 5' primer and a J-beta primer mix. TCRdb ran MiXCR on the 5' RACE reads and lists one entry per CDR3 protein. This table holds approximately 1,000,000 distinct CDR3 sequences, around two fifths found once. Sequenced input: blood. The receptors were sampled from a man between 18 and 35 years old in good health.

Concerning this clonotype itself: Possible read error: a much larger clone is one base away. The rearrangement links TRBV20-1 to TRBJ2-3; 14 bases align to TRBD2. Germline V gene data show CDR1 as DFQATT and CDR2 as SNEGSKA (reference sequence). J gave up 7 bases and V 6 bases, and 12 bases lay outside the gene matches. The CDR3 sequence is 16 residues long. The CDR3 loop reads CSAQPTSGGAGHTQYF. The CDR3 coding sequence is TGCAGTGCCCAGCCGACTAGCGGGGGGGCTGGTCATACGCAGTATTTT.

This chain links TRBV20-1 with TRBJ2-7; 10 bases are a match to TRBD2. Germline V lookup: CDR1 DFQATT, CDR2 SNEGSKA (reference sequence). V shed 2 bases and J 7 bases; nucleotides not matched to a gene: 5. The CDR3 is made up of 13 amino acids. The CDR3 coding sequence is TGCAGTGCTAGATCTGGACTAGCGGAGGAGCAGTACTTC. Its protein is CSARSGLAEEQYF.

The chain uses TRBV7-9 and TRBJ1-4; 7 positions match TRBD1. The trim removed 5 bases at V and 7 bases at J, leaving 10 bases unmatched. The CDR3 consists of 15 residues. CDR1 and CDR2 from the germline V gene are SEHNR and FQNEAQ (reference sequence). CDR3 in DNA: TGTGCCAGCAGCACATGGGAGGGGGCAGTTGAAAAACTGTTTTTT. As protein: CASSTWEGAVEKLFF.

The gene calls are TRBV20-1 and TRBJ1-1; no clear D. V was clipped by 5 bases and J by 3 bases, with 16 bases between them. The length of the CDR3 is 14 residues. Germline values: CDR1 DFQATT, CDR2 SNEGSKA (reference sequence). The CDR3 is CSAVSRNEDTEAFF. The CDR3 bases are TGCAGTGCTGTATCACGAAACGAAGACACTGAAGCTTTCTTT.

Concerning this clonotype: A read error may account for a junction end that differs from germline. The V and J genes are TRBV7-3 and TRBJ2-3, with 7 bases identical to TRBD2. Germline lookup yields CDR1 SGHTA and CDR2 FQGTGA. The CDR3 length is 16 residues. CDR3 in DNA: TGTGCCGGCAGCTTAACACCTCCCGGGGGGACAGATACGCAGTATTTT. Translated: CAGSLTPPGGTDTQYF.

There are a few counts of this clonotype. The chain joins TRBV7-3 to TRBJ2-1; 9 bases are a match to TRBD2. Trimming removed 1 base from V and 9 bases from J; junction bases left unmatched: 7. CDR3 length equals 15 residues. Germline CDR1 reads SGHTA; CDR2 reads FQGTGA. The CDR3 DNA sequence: TGTGCCAGCAGCTTAAGCACTAGCGGGTGGGGTGAGCAGTTCTTC. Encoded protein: CASSLSTSGWGEQFF.

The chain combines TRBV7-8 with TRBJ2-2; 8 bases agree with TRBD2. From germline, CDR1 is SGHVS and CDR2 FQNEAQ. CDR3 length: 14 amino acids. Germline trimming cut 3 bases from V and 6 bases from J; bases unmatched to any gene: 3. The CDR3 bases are TGTGCCAGCAGCTTCGGGGGGGAGGCCGGGGAGCTGTTTTTT. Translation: CASSFGGEAGELFF.

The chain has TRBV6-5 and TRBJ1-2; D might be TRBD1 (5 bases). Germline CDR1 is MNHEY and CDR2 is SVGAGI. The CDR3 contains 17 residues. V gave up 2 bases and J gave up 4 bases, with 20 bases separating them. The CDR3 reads CASSYEGVTEGLYGYTF. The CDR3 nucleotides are TGTGCCAGCAGTTACGAAGGGGTGACAGAAGGTCTCTATGGCTACACCTTC.

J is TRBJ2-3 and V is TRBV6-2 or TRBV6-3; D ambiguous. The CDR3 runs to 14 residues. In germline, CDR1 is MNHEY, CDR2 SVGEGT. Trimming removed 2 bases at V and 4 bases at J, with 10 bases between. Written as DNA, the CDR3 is TGTGCCAGCAGTTACCCCGACCCTGCAGATACGCAGTATTTT. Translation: CASSYPDPADTQYF.

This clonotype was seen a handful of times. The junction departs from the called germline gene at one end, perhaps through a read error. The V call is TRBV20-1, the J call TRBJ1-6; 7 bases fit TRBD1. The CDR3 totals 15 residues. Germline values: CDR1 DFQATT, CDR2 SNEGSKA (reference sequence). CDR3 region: CSARGGGQYNSPLHF. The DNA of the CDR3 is TGCAGTGCCAGAGGGGGCGGTCAATATAATTCACCCCTCCACTTT.

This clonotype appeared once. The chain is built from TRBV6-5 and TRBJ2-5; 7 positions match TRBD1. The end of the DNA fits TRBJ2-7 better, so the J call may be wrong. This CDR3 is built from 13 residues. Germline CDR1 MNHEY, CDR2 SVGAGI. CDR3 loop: CASGTETRYEQYF. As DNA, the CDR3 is TGTGCCAGCGGGACAGAAACTAGATACGAGCAGTACTTC.

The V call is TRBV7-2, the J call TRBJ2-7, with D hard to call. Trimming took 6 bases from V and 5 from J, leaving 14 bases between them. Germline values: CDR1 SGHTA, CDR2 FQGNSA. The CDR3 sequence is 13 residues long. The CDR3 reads CASSPDRYNEQYF. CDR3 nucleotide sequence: TGTGCCAGCAGTCCTGACCGGTATAACGAGCAGTACTTC.